This TCR beta chain was captured in a study of monozygotic twins with inflammatory bowel disease. As concerns this clonotype: No antigen is known for it.

The CDR3 is 11 residues long. CDR1 and CDR2 from the germline V gene are DFQATT and SNEGSKA (reference sequence). TCRdb reanalyzed the 5' RACE reads, giving one entry per CDR3 protein sequence and no DNA. This sample's table reports over 100,000 distinct CDR3 sequences. Study outcomes and limitations: No single strong signal or clonotype associated with IBD was supported. Among T cells, the various subtypes were not distinguishable. Background noise in patient repertoires may stem from differing immunosuppressive treatments.

The clonotype originates from a human donor with ulcerative colitis or Crohn's disease, or a healthy co-twin of an affected twin (not recorded which). Source material: blood. The chain couples TRBV20-1 to TRBJ2-2. CDR3 residues: CSATSDGELFF.